The present TCR beta chain was sequenced within a study of T cell responses to AZD1222 COVID-19 vaccine. General observations from the study: Recipients of AZD1222 seropositive at baseline numbered only five or six.

The CDR3 consists of 15 residues. V was pared by 5 bases and J by 5 bases, with 16 bases between. Germline assignment: CDR1 SGHAT and CDR2 FQNNGV. In its sample, this clone was seen a few times. The antigen remains unidentified. TCRdb's table, derived via immunoSEQ multiplex PCR, lists solely in-frame clones and lacks some. The profile covers just over 60,000 clones, with around three quarters appearing a single time and more than 13% taken by the ten largest. The TCR originated in an adult in good health. The source was peripheral blood, collected on day 0 of AZD1222 vaccination. The gene calls are TRBV11-2 and TRBJ1-5, with no clear D. The CDR3 DNA is TGTGCCAGCAGCCCCCGGGCGAGGGCCGATCAGCCCCAGCATTTT. This translates into CASSPRARADQPQHF.